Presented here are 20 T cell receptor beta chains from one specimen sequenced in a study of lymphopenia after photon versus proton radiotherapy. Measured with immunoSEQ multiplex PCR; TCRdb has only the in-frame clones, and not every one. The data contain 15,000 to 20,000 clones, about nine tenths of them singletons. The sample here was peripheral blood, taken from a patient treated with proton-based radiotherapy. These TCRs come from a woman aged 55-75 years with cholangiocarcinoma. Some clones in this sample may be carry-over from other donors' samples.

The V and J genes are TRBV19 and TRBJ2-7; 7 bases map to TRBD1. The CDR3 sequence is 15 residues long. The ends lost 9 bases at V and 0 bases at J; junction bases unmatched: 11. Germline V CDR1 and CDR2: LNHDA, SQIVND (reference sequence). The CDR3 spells CASKPGQVGSYEQYF. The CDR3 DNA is TGTGCCAGCAAACCCGGACAGGTCGGCTCCTACGAGCAGTACTTC.

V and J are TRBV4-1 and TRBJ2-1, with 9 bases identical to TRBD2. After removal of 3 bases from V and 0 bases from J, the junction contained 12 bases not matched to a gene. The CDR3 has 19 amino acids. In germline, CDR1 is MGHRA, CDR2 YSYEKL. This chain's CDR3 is CASSHPGLASGSSYNEQFF. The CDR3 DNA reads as TGCGCCAGCAGCCACCCGGGACTAGCCTCGGGGAGCTCCTACAATGAGCAGTTCTTC.

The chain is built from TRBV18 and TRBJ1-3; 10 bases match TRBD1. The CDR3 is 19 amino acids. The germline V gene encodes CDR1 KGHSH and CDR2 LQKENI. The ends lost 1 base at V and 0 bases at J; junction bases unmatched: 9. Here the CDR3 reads CASSPLNPGQGISGNTIYF. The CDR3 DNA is TGTGCCAGCTCACCACTAAATCCGGGACAGGGGATCTCTGGAAACACCATATATTTT.

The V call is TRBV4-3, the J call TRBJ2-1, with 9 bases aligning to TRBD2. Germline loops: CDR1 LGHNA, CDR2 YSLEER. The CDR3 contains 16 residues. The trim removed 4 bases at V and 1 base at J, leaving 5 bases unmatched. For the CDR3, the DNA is TGCGCCAGCAGCCCGAGACTAGCGGTGTCCTACAATGAGCAGTTCTTC. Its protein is CASSPRLAVSYNEQFF.

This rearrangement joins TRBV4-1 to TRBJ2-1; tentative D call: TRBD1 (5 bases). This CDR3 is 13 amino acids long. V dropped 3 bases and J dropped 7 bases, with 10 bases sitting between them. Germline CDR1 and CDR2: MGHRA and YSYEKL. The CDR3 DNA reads TGCGCCAGCAGCCATCCAAGGGGAAATGAGCAGTTCTTC. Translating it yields CASSHPRGNEQFF.

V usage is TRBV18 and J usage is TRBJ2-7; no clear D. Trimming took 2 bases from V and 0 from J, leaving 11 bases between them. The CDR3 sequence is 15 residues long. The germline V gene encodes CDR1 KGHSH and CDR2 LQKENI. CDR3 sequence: CASSPTSDFSYEQYF. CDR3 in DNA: TGTGCCAGCTCACCAACCTCAGACTTCTCCTACGAGCAGTACTTC.

This chain's CDR3 is CSVEFRDRADTQYF. Written as DNA, the CDR3 is TGCAGCGTTGAATTCCGGGACAGGGCAGATACGCAGTATTTT. V and J are TRBV29-1 and TRBJ2-3, with 9 bases aligning to TRBD1. Trimming cost V 2 bases and J 4 bases; bases outside gene matches: 4. Germline V lookup: CDR1 SQVTM, CDR2 ANQGSEA. CDR3 length: 14 residues.

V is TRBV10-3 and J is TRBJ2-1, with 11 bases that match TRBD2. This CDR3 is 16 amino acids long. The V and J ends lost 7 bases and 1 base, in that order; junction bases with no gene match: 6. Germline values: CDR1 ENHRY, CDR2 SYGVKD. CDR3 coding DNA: TGTGCCATCATGGGTAGCGGGGGGGGTTCCTACAATGAGCAGTTCTTC. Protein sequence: CAIMGSGGGSYNEQFF.

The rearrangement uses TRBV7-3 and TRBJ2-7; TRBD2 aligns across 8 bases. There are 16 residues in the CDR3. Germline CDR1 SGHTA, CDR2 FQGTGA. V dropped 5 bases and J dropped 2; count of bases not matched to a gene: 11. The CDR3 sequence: CASSPGVSGEAYEQYF. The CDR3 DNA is TGTGCCAGCAGCCCGGGGGTTAGCGGGGAGGCCTACGAGCAGTACTTC. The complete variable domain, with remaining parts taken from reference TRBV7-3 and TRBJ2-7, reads GAGVSQTPSNKVTEKGKYVELRCDPISGHTALYWYRQSLGQGPEFLIYFQGTGAADDSGLPNDRFFAVRPEGSVSTLKIQRTERGDSAVYLCASSPGVSGEAYEQYFGPGTRLTVT.

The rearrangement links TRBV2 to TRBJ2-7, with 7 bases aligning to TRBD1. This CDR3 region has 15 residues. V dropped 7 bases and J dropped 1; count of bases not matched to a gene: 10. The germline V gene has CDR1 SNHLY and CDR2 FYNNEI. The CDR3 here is CASKARGQGSYEQYF. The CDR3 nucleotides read TGTGCCAGCAAGGCTAGGGGGCAGGGGTCCTACGAGCAGTACTTC.

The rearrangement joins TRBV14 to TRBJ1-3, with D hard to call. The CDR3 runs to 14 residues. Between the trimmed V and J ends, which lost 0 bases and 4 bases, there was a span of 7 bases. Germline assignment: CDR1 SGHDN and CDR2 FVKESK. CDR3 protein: CASSQDWRGNTIYF. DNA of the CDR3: TGTGCCAGCAGCCAAGATTGGCGAGGAAACACCATATATTTT.

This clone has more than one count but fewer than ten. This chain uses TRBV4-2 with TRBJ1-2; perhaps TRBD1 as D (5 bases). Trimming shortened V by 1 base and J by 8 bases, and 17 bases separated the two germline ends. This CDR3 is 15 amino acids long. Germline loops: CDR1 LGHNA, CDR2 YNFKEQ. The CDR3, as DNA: TGTGCCAGCAGCCAAGCTCTTGAGGGGTTGGAGGGCTACACCTTC. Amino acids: CASSQALEGLEGYTF.

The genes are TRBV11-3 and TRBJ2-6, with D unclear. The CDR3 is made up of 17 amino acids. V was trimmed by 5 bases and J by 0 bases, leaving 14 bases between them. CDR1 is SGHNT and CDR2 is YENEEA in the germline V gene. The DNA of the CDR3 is TGTGCCAGCAGCCCACAAGGTCGTATCTCTGGGGCCAACGTCCTGACTTTC. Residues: CASSPQGRISGANVLTF. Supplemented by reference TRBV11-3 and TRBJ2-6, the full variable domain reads EAGVVQSPRYKIIEKKQPVAFWCNPISGHNTLYWYLQNLGQGPELLIRYENEEAVDDSQLPKDRFSAERLKGVDSTLKIQPAELGDSAVYLCASSPQGRISGANVLTFGAGSRLTVL.

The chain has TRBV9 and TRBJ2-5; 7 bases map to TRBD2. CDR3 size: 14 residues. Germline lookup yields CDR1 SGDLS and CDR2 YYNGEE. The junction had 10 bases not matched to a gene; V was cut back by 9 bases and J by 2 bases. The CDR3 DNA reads TGTGCCAAACCGGGGGACTACGGACAAGAGACCCAGTACTTC. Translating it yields CAKPGDYGQETQYF.

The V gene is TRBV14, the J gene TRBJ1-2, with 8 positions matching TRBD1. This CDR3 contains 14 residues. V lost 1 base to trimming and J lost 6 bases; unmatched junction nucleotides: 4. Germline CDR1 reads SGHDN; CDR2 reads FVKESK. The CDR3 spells CASSQGRGLNGYTF. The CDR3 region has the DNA TGTGCCAGCAGCCAAGGCAGGGGGCTGAATGGCTACACCTTC.

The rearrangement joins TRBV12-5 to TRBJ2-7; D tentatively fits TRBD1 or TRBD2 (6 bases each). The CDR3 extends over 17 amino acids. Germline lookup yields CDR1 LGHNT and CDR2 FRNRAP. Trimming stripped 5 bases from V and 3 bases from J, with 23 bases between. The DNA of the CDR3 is TGTGCTAGTGGTCCCCTACGGGGGCCCTTGCTTGTCTACGAGCAGTACTTC. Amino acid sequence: CASGPLRGPLLVYEQYF.

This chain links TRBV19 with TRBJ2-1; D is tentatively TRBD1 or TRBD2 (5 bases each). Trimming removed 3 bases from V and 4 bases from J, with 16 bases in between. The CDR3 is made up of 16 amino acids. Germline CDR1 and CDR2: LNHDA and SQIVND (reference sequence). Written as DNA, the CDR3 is TGTGCCAGTAGTATGGCTGGGGGAGTTTCTTACAATGAGCAGTTCTTC. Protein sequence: CASSMAGGVSYNEQFF.

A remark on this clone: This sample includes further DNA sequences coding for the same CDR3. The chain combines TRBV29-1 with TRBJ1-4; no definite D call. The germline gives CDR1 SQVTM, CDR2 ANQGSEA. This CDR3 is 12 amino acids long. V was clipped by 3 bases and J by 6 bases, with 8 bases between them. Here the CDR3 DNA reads TGCAGCGTTGAGGGCTGGGATGAAAAACTGTTTTTT. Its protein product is CSVEGWDEKLFF.

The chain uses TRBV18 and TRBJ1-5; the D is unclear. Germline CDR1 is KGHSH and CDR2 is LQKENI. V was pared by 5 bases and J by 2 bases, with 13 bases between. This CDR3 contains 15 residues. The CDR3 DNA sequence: TGTGCCAGCTCAGCGACAAAGGGTGGCAATCAGCCCCAGCATTTT. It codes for CASSATKGGNQPQHF.

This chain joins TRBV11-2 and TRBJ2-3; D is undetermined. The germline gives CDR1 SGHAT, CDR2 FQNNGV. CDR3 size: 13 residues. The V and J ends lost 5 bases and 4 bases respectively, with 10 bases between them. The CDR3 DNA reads TGTGCCAGCAGCATCAATTCGCCAGATACGCAGTATTTT. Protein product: CASSINSPDTQYF.